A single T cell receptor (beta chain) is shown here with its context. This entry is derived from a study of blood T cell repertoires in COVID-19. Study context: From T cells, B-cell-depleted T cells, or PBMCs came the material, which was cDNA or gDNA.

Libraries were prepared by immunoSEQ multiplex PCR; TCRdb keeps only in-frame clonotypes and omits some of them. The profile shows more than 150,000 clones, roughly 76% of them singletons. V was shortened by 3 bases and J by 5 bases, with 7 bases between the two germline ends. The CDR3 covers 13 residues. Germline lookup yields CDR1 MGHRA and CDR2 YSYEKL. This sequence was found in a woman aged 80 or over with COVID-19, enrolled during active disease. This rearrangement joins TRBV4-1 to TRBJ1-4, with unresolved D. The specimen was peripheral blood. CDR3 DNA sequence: TGCGCCAGCAGCCATAGAGTAAATGAAAAACTGTTTTTT. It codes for CASSHRVNEKLFF.